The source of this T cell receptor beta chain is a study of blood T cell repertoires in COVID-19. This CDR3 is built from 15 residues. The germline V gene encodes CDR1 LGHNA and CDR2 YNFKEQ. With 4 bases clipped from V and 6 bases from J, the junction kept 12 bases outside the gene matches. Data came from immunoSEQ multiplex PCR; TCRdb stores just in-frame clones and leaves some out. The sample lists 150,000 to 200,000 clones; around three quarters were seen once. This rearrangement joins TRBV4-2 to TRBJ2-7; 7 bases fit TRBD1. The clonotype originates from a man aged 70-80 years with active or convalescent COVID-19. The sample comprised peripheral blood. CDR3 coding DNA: TGTGCCAGCAGCCCCCCCCCGCCGACAGGGAGCGAGCAGTACTTC. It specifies CASSPPPPTGSEQYF.